These T cell receptor beta chains were read from a single sample in a study of T-cell memory formation after mild COVID-19. In TCRdb, the 5' RACE reads were re-called with MiXCR into one record per CDR3 protein. The sample carries some 350,000 distinct CDR3 sequences, roughly 13% recorded once. Sequencing input: PBMCs or a T cell subset sorted from them (not recorded which). These receptor sequences come from a man aged 18 to 29 who had mild COVID-19 (a few samples of this study predate the infection). Cell type and time point are not known. Each CDR3 is given with its conserved first and last residue. The D gene is left open where the match is weak. Some rows have no size entry. The others give once, few or many, or a class for an expanded clone.

TRBJ1-6,TRBV3-1,-,-,CASSQVIGGQNSPLHF,TGTGCCAGCAGCCAAGTTATTGGGGGGCAGAATTCACCCCTCCACTTT
TRBJ2-1,TRBV9,TRBD2,-,CASSAGGLAGVRSSYNEQFF,TGTGCCAGCAGCGCCGGCGGGCTAGCGGGGGTCCGGAGCTCCTACAATGAGCAGTTCTTC
TRBJ2-7,TRBV29-1,-,-,CSVIDGGSYEQYF,TGCAGCGTGATAGACGGGGGCTCCTACGAGCAGTACTTC
TRBJ1-1,TRBV12-3/TRBV12-4,-,few,CASSSTFGPPGAHTEAFF,TGTGCCAGCAGTTCCACGTTTGGCCCTCCCGGTGCACACACTGAAGCTTTCTTT
TRBJ2-2,TRBV11-3,TRBD2,-,CASSLEVAGALTGELFF,TGTGCCAGCAGCTTAGAGGTAGCGGGGGCCCTCACCGGGGAGCTGTTTTTT
TRBJ2-7,TRBV6-5,-,-,CASSLYPAGTLYEQYF,TGTGCCAGCAGCCTCTACCCCGCCGGGACGTTGTACGAGCAGTACTTC
TRBJ1-2,TRBV25-1,-,-,CASSEPGDKYGYTF,TGTGCCAGCAGTGAACCAGGGGACAAGTATGGCTACACCTTC
TRBJ2-1,TRBV4-3,-,few,CASSQESRDSSYNEQFF,TGCGCCAGCAGCCAAGAGTCCAGGGATAGCTCCTACAATGAGCAGTTCTTC
TRBJ1-3,TRBV6-6,-,few,CASTGSGISSGNTIYF,TGTGCCAGCACCGGTTCGGGGATTAGCTCTGGAAACACCATATATTTT
TRBJ1-4,TRBV20-1,-,-,CSARRDRTKFEKLFF,TGCAGTGCTAGACGTGACAGGACGAAGTTCGAAAAACTGTTTTTT
TRBJ2-3,TRBV18,-,-,CASTAGGLSTDTQYF,TGTGCCAGCACCGCAGGGGGGCTAAGCACAGATACGCAGTATTTT
TRBJ2-5,TRBV4-1,-,-,CASSQGWAQETQYF,TGCGCCAGCAGCCAAGGATGGGCACAAGAGACCCAGTACTTC
TRBJ1-4,TRBV27,TRBD1,few,CASRTTGTAQLFF,TGTGCCAGCAGGACTACCGGGACAGCTCAACTGTTTTTT
TRBJ2-3,TRBV11-3,-,-,CASSLRLGSGGDTQYF,TGTGCCAGCAGCTTAAGGCTGGGGTCGGGCGGAGATACGCAGTATTTT
TRBJ2-1,TRBV5-1,-,few,CASSPMAGALYNEQFF,TGCGCCAGCAGCCCCATGGCGGGGGCCCTCTACAATGAGCAGTTCTTC
TRBJ2-2,TRBV5-1,-,once,CASRLLELGELFF,TGCGCCAGCAGACTCCTAGAACTCGGGGAGCTGTTTTTT
TRBJ1-5,TRBV6-5,-,few,CASSLTSRQPQHF,TGTGCCAGCAGCCTGACTTCGAGGCAGCCCCAGCATTTT
TRBJ1-1,TRBV5-1,-,few,CASSQGRGNTEAFF,TGCGCCAGCAGCCAGGGGAGGGGGAACACTGAAGCTTTCTTT
TRBJ2-3,TRBV2,-,few,CARGGLRTDTQYF,TGTGCCAGGGGGGGACTCCGCACAGATACGCAGTATTTT
TRBJ2-7,TRBV18,TRBD1,few,CASSPGTGRVIDEQYF,TGTGCCAGCTCACCCGGGACAGGGCGGGTGATTGACGAGCAGTACTTC
TRBJ2-2,TRBV20-1,-,few,CSATTGRYTGELFF,TGCAGTGCTACGACAGGGAGGTATACCGGGGAGCTGTTTTTT
TRBJ2-3,TRBV7-6,-,many,CASSLGPLTRRVTDTQYF,TGTGCCAGCAGCTTAGGCCCTCTTACTAGGCGGGTGACAGATACGCAGTATTTT
TRBJ1-2,TRBV3-1,-,-,CASSRYEQLGYTF,TGTGCCAGCAGCCGTTACGAACAGCTCGGCTACACCTTC
TRBJ1-2,TRBV4-1,-,few,CASSQALREGRRYTF,TGCGCCAGCAGCCAGGCTCTCAGGGAGGGGAGGCGATACACCTTC
TRBJ2-2,TRBV5-1,-,many,CASSLGIGPGELFF,TGCGCCAGCAGCTTGGGGATTGGGCCCGGGGAGCTGTTTTTT
TRBJ2-1,TRBV12-3/TRBV12-4,TRBD2,few,CASSLQAGGYNEQFF,TGTGCCAGCAGTCTTCAAGCGGGGGGCTACAATGAGCAGTTCTTC
TRBJ1-2,TRBV4-3,-,-,CASSQDGGWYGYTF,TGCGCCAGCAGCCAAGATGGGGGATGGTATGGCTACACCTTC
TRBJ1-5,TRBV15,-,-,CATSSGYSNQPQHF,TGTGCCACCAGCAGCGGGTATAGCAATCAGCCCCAGCATTTT
TRBJ1-2,TRBV12-3/TRBV12-4,-,few,CASSLSEYRPEDGYTF,TGTGCCAGCAGTTTATCAGAGTACCGGCCAGAAGATGGCTACACCTTC
TRBJ2-1,TRBV29-1,TRBD2,few,CSVELGLAGRHNEQFF,TGCAGCGTTGAGCTGGGACTAGCGGGGCGTCACAATGAGCAGTTCTTC
TRBJ2-1,TRBV12-3/TRBV12-4,-,-,CASSLSMDEQFF,TGTGCCAGCAGTTTATCGATGGATGAGCAGTTCTTC
TRBJ2-1,TRBV7-7,TRBD2,-,CASSPGGGNEQFF,TGTGCTAGCAGCCCCGGGGGGGGGAATGAGCAGTTCTTC
TRBJ2-1,TRBV12-3/TRBV12-4,-,many,CASSLAGSYNEQFF,TGTGCCAGCAGCTTAGCAGGCTCCTACAATGAGCAGTTCTTC
TRBJ2-3,TRBV20-1,TRBD2,-,CSASQGRGGRGDTQYF,TGCAGTGCCTCTCAGGGGCGGGGGGGCCGCGGAGATACGCAGTATTTT
TRBJ1-2,TRBV3-1,TRBD1,-,CASSPLGDSSSRGYTF,TGTGCCAGCAGCCCCTTGGGGGACAGCTCCTCCCGTGGCTACACCTTC
TRBJ1-2,TRBV10-3,TRBD1,few,CAISQDRGTYGYTF,TGTGCCATCAGTCAGGACAGGGGGACGTATGGCTACACCTTC
TRBJ1-1,TRBV19,-,many,CASSMLLDGEAFF,TGTGCCAGTAGTATGCTCCTGGACGGGGAAGCTTTCTTT
TRBJ1-1,TRBV20-1,-,few,CSASLAGILNNEAFF,TGCAGTGCGTCCTTGGCGGGGATTTTGAACAATGAAGCTTTCTTT
TRBJ2-3,TRBV5-1,-,many,CASSFGGDTDTQYF,TGCGCCAGCAGCTTCGGCGGGGACACAGATACGCAGTATTTT
TRBJ1-1,TRBV15,TRBD1,-,CATSRSRTGGANTEAFF,TGTGCCACCAGCAGATCCAGGACAGGGGGCGCGAACACTGAAGCTTTCTTT
TRBJ2-7,TRBV4-3,-,few,CASSQGSGTSYEQYF,TGCGCCAGCAGCCAAGGGAGCGGCACTTCCTACGAGCAGTACTTC
TRBJ1-2,TRBV7-9,-,-,CASSRQDSGGYTF,TGTGCCAGCAGCCGACAGGATTCAGGTGGCTACACCTTC